These 10 T cell receptor beta chains share one sample of origin, sequenced in a study of OX40 agonist ivuxolimab in advanced cancers. This table comes from immunoSEQ multiplex PCR, and its TCRdb copy is limited to in-frame clones, with some not included. The sample yields about 90,000 clones, approximately 90% seen once. The sequencing here drew on CD4+ or CD8+ T cells sorted from blood, taken in a trial of the OX40 agonist ivuxolimab. These receptors came from an adult with an advanced solid tumor such as melanoma, head and neck, liver or kidney cancer.

The chain recombines TRBV6-4 with TRBJ1-2; D might be TRBD1 (5 bases). CDR3 length equals 14 residues. Germline assignment: CDR1 MRHNA and CDR2 SNTAGT. Between the trimmed V and J ends, which lost 3 bases and 4 bases, there was a span of 12 bases. CDR3 loop: CASSEEEGPYGYTF. CDR3 bases: TGTGCCAGCAGTGAAGAAGAGGGGCCCTATGGCTACACCTTC.

The chain couples TRBV7-8 to TRBJ2-7; no definite D call. In germline, CDR1 is SGHVS, CDR2 FQNEAQ. V was trimmed by 2 bases and J by 4 bases, leaving 9 bases between them. The CDR3 runs 13 residues. The CDR3 DNA is TGTGCCAGCAGCTTAAGGGTGGATTACGAGCAGTACTTC. This encodes CASSLRVDYEQYF.

The chain links TRBV18 to TRBJ2-7; D may match TRBD1 or TRBD2 (5 bases each). Trimming took off 2 bases at V and 6 bases at J, with 17 bases between the two ends. The CDR3 loop spans 15 amino acids. Per germline, CDR1 KGHSH and CDR2 LQKENI. The CDR3 is CASSPGGRVDGEQYF. CDR3 DNA: TGTGCCAGCTCACCAGGGGGTAGGGTGGATGGCGAGCAGTACTTC.

This chain uses TRBV19 with TRBJ2-7, with TRBD1 matching 9 bases. J lost 0 bases, V lost 5 bases, and 17 bases had no gene match. Germline CDR1 is LNHDA and CDR2 is SQIVND (reference sequence). CDR3 size: 19 residues. The CDR3 nucleotides read TGTGCCAGTAGTCCACAAGGGACAGGGTGGAACGTTTTCTCCTACGAGCAGTACTTC. The encoded protein is CASSPQGTGWNVFSYEQYF.

The chain links TRBV6-6 to TRBJ1-6, with 8 bases aligning to TRBD1. In germline, CDR1 is MNHNY, CDR2 SVGAGI (reference sequence). V shed 6 bases and J 10 bases; nucleotides not matched to a gene: 8. CDR3 length equals 14 residues. This CDR3 reads CASRMGQATSPLHF. The CDR3 coding sequence is TGTGCCAGCAGGATGGGACAGGCAACATCACCCCTCCACTTT.

V and J are TRBV5-1 and TRBJ2-4; TRBD2 agrees at 12 bases. Germline V lookup: CDR1 SGHRS, CDR2 YFSETQ. This CDR3 contains 17 residues. The J segment lost 2 bases and the V segment lost 0 bases, leaving 3 bases of the junction unmatched. This CDR3 reads CASSLVLAGGSKNIQYF. CDR3 nucleotide sequence: TGCGCCAGCAGCTTGGTACTAGCGGGAGGTTCCAAAAACATTCAGTACTTC.

This chain links TRBV5-6 with TRBJ2-1; 11 positions agree with TRBD2. The CDR3 has 15 amino acids. Losses at the gene ends were 4 bases for V and 6 bases for J; bases not matched to a gene: 6. Germline CDR1 and CDR2: SGHDT and YYEEEE. The CDR3 region is CASSPLAGGVNEQFF. Written as DNA, the CDR3 is TGTGCCAGCAGCCCTCTAGCGGGGGGTGTCAATGAGCAGTTCTTC.

This rearrangement joins TRBV14 to TRBJ2-6, with 11 bases fitting TRBD1. Looked up from germline, CDR1 is SGHDN and CDR2 is FVKESK. Unmatched junction bases numbered 12, after V lost 6 bases and J lost 2 bases. The CDR3 has 19 residues. The CDR3 loop is CASRRTGGSSGTGANVLTF. The CDR3 nucleotides read TGTGCCAGCAGGCGGACAGGGGGCAGTTCGGGTACTGGGGCCAACGTCCTGACTTTC.

The CDR3 reads CSVLRGTGEAFF. Written as DNA, the CDR3 is TGCAGCGTTCTCCGGGGCACAGGGGAAGCTTTCTTT. The genes are TRBV29-1 and TRBJ1-1, with D possibly matching TRBD1 (6 bases). The CDR3 consists of 12 residues. The ends were cut back, 5 bases at V and 8 bases at J, with 15 bases in the middle. The germline gives CDR1 SQVTM, CDR2 ANQGSEA.

In its sample, this clone was seen once. The chain has TRBV14 and TRBJ2-3, with 11 nucleotides matching TRBD2. The CDR3 runs to 15 residues. Looked up from germline, CDR1 is SGHDN and CDR2 is FVKESK. Trimming took 3 bases from V and 10 from J; bases not matched to a gene: 9. The CDR3 nucleotides are TGTGCCAGCAGCCAGTTTTTAGCGGGGGGGAATCCGCAGTATTTT. Protein sequence: CASSQFLAGGNPQYF. The whole variable domain, remainder taken from reference TRBV14 and TRBJ2-3, is EAGVTQFPSHSVIEKGQTVTLRCDPISGHDNLYWYRRVMGKEIKFLLHFVKESKQDESGMPNNRFLAERTGGTYSTLKVQPAELEDSGVYFCASSQFLAGGNPQYFGPGTRLTVL.